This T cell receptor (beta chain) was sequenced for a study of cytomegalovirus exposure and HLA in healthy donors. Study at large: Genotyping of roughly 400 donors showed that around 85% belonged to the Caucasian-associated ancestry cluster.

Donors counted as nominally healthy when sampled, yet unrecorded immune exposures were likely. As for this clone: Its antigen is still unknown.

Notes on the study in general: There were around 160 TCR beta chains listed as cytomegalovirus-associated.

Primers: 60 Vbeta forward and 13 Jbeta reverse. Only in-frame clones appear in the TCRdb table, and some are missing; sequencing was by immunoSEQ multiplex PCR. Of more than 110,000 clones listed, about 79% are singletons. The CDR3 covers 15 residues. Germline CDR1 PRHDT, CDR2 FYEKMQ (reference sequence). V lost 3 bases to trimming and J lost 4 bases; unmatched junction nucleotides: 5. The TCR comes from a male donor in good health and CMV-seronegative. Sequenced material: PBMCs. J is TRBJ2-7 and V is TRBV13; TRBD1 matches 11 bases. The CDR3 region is CASSFPGQGAYEQYF. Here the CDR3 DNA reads TGTGCCAGCAGCTTCCCCGGACAGGGGGCGTACGAGCAGTACTTC. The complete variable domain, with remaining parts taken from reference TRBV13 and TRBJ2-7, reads AAGVIQSPRHLIKEKRETATLKCYPIPRHDTVYWYQQGPGQDPQFLISFYEKMQSDKGSIPDRFSAQQFSDYHSELNMSSLELGDSALYFCASSFPGQGAYEQYFGPGTRLTVT.